This T cell receptor (beta chain) was retrieved from a study of T cell repertoires in cytomegalovirus infection. Overall study context: Public TCR beta signatures marked donors with CMV infection and the matching HLA.

V trimming: 6 bases; J trimming: 7 bases; junction bases outside the gene matches: 9. CDR1 is MNHEY, CDR2 SVGEGT, per germline. This CDR3 spans 15 amino acids. This clonotype was seen a few times. TCRdb passed the reads through MiXCR, listing each CDR3 protein once. The table records over 150,000 distinct CDR3 sequences, over 13% of them present only once. Sequenced: PBMCs. The rearrangement links TRBV6-2 or TRBV6-3 to TRBJ2-3, with 11 bases lining up with TRBD2. This TCR came from a human donor in good health (CMV status not recorded). Some clones in this sample may be carry-over from other donors' samples. As DNA, the CDR3 is TGTGCCAGCAGCGAGGGGGCTAGCGGGGGGAATACGCAGTATTTT. Its translation is CASSEGASGGNTQYF.